Listed below are T cell receptor beta chains from one sample, sequenced in a study of T cells in tuberculosis. TCRdb's copy holds only in-frame clones and misses some; the assay was immunoSEQ multiplex PCR. Of 35,000 to 45,000 clones detected, roughly 94% appear once; the ten largest clones hold less than 2%. The sequencing input was PBMCs. The receptors come from a donor aged 10 to 29 with latent tuberculosis or without tuberculosis infection. Some clones in this sample may be carry-over from other donors' samples. Both conserved end residues are part of each CDR3. The D gene is left open where the match is weak. Where a row states a size, it is once, few, many or the class of an expanded clone; other rows omit it.

>TRBJ2-2|-|once|TRBV9
TGTGCCAGCAGCGTAGCAACTAGTTCCACCGGGGAGCTGTTTTTT
CASSVATSSTGELFF
>TRBJ2-7|-|-|TRBV28
TGTGCCAGCAGTCAAGCGGCGACACCTTCCTACGAGCAGTACTTC
CASSQAATPSYEQYF
>TRBJ1-5|-|once|TRBV18
TGTGCCAGCTCACCTTCTGGACAGACACAGCCCCAGCATTTT
CASSPSGQTQPQHF
>TRBJ1-1|TRBD1|-|TRBV7-9
TGTGCCAGCAGCATACAGACAGGGGCAGGAACTGAAGCTTTCTTT
CASSIQTGAGTEAFF
>TRBJ2-4|-|-|TRBV30
TGTGCCTGGAGCACAGGGCGCGGGGCCAAAAACATTCAGTACTTC
CAWSTGRGAKNIQYF
>TRBJ2-7|-|-|TRBV28
TGTGCCAGCAGTTTGGTAGGGGAAACCTACGAGCAGTACTTC
CASSLVGETYEQYF
>TRBJ2-7|-|once|TRBV5-1
TGCGCCAGCAGCCAGGTGACAGGCCGGCAAGGGGAGCAGTACTTC
CASSQVTGRQGEQYF
>TRBJ2-5|TRBD1|-|TRBV9
TGTGCCAGCAGCGTAACGACAGGGAGAACCCAAGAGACCCAGTACTTC
CASSVTTGRTQETQYF
>TRBJ2-1|TRBD1|-|TRBV29-1
TGCAGCGTTCCCGGGGACAGGGGTACAAGTGAGCAGTTCTTC
CSVPGDRGTSEQFF
>TRBJ1-5|-|-|TRBV19
TGTGCCAGTAGTATGGGTGACGGGAGCAATCAGCCCCAGCATTTT
CASSMGDGSNQPQHF
>TRBJ2-2|-|-|TRBV15
TGTGCCACCAGCAAAGCGGCGAACACCGGGGAGCTGTTTTTT
CATSKAANTGELFF
>TRBJ1-1|-|-|TRBV7-9
TGTGCCAGCAGCTTAGAGGCGGTGGAGGCTTTCTTT
CASSLEAVEAFF
>TRBJ2-1|-|-|TRBV5-6
TGTGCCAGCAGTCTAATAGCATACTACAATGAGCAGTTCTTC
CASSLIAYYNEQFF
>TRBJ2-5|-|-|TRBV28
TGTGCCAGCAGTTTGCAGTTCCAAGAGACCCAGTACTTC
CASSLQFQETQYF
>TRBJ2-7|TRBD2|-|TRBV7-2
TGTGCCAGCAGCTTCGAGCGGGAGGTTTACGAGCAGTACTTC
CASSFEREVYEQYF
>TRBJ2-7|TRBD2|once|TRBV6-1
TGTGCCAGCAGTGAGGGACTAGCTGCGTCCTACGAGCAGTACTTC
CASSEGLAASYEQYF
>TRBJ2-3|TRBD2|-|TRBV28
TGTGCCAGCAGTCTCCCTAGCGGGAGGGCCTCAGATACGCAGTATTTT
CASSLPSGRASDTQYF
>TRBJ2-7|-|-|TRBV16
TGTGCCAGCAGCCCCGCGACCTACGAGCAGTACTTC
CASSPATYEQYF
>TRBJ1-3|-|-|TRBV6-5
TGTGCCAGCAGCAGCACCGGAGGCTCTGGAAACACCATATATTTT
CASSSTGGSGNTIYF
>TRBJ2-7|TRBD1|-|TRBV19
TGTGCCAGTAGGCGACAGGGACAGGGATTCGACGAGCAGTACTTC
CASRRQGQGFDEQYF
>TRBJ2-7|TRBD1|-|TRBV9
TGTGCCAGCAGCATCGGGACAGGGGGCTACGAGCAGTACTTC
CASSIGTGGYEQYF
>TRBJ2-3|-|-|TRBV4-3
TGCGCCAGCAGCCAAGGGCGGGGCACAGATACGCAGTATTTT
CASSQGRGTDTQYF
>TRBJ2-1|TRBD2|-|TRBV28
TGTGCCAGCACCATACTAGCGGGAGACAATGAGCAGTTCTTC
CASTILAGDNEQFF
>TRBJ2-7|-|-|TRBV15
TGTGCCACCAGCAGAGATTTGGAGTCTGGGCAGTACTTC
CATSRDLESGQYF
>TRBJ2-7|TRBD2|-|TRBV4-2
TGTGCCAGCAGCGTCCTTTGGAGGGAGGGGTCAGGCGAGCAGTACTTC
CASSVLWREGSGEQYF
>TRBJ1-5|TRBD1|-|TRBV27
TGTGCCAGCAGTCTGCGACAGGGTCAGCCCCAGCATTTT
CASSLRQGQPQHF
>TRBJ2-2|-|once|TRBV18
TGTGCCAGCTCACCTCGGGACAAGACGAACACCGGGGAGCTGTTTTTT
CASSPRDKTNTGELFF